The sequence of this T cell receptor (beta chain) was determined in a study of STAT5B mutations in CD4+ large granular lymphocyte leukemia. About this clone itself: The antigen is not known.

Study results and caveats: 8/27 top patient clones versus 2/35 control clones were TRBV06-family. Roughly 27% of private leukemic clonotypes occurred rarely in other patients' non-leukemic repertoires.

The CDR3 has 13 residues. V was shortened by 7 bases and J by 6 bases, with 15 bases between the two germline ends. In germline, CDR1 is MDHEN, CDR2 SYDVKM. The survey-level immunoSEQ assay was used. Original processing methods: A productive frequency of 2.59 x 10-5 was the lowest detectable. Sequencing used immunoSEQ multiplex PCR; TCRdb keeps in-frame clones, though not all of them. V, J and clone size are taken as reported in that table, and D and trimming were inferred from the DNA itself. The profile shows fewer than 40,000 clones, less than 90% of them singletons. Sequencing input: CD4+ T cells from blood buffy coats. The clonotype originates from a human donor in good health. V and J are TRBV28 and TRBJ1-1; maybe TRBD1 (5 bases). CDR3 in DNA: TGTGCCAGCATCTCCGCAGGGAGACCTGAAGCTTTCTTT. It encodes CASISAGRPEAFF.